The sequence of this T cell receptor (beta chain) was determined in a study of blood T cells in healthy people across ages. Overall study results and limits: Both naive CD4+ cell counts and diversity were greater in long-lived donors than in aged donors. A conclusive naive versus antigen-experienced comparison was prevented by the unsorted PBMCs. Age advanced and TCR beta diversity per million T cells fell, roughly linearly.

A second 7 to 11 cycle PCR used barcoded and J-beta primers. TCRdb ran MiXCR on the 5' RACE reads and lists one entry per CDR3 protein. This sample has roughly 1,700,000 distinct CDR3 sequences; roughly 30% occur once, and the top ten carry less than 9.5%. This clonotype was detected many times. Its antigen is currently unknown. The CDR3 extends over 16 amino acids. The V segment lost 1 base and the J segment 2 bases; nucleotides outside the gene matches: 11. Germline CDR1 SQVTM, CDR2 ANQGSEA. The chain employs TRBV29-1 and TRBJ2-7; 7 nucleotides agree with TRBD1. The source of this sequence is a young woman in good health. Source material: blood. The CDR3: CSVEVGTGTDAYEQYF. DNA of the CDR3: TGCAGCGTTGAAGTGGGGACCGGGACAGATGCCTACGAGCAGTACTTC.